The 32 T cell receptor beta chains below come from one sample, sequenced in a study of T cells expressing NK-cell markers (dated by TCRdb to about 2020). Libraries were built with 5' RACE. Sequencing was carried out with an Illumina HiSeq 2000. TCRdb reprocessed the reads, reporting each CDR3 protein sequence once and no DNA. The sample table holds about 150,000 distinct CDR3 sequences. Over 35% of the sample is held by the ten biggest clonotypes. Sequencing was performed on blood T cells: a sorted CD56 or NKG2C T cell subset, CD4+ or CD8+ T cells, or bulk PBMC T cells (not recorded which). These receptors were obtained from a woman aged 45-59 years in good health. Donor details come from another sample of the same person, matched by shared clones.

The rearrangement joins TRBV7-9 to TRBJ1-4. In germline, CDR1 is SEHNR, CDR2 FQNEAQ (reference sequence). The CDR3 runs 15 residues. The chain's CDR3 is CASSYSLTTNEKLFF.

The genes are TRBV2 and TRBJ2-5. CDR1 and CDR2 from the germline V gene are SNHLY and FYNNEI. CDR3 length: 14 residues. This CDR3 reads CASSEALLRETQYF.

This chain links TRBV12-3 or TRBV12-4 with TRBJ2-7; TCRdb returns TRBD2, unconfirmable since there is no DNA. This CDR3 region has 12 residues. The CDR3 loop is CASSFVRDEQYF.

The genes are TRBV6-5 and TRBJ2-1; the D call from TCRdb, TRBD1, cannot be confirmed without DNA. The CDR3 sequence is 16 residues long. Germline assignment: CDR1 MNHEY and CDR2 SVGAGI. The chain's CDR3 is CASSYPPGTDDNEQFF.

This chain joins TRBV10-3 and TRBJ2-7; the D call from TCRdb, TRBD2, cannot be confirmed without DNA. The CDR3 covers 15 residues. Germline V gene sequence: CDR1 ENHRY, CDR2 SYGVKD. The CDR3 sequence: CAILDLGGTLDEQYF.

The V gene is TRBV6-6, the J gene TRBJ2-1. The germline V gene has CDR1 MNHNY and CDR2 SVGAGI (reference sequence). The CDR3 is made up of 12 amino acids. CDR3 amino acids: CASSYVDNEQFF.

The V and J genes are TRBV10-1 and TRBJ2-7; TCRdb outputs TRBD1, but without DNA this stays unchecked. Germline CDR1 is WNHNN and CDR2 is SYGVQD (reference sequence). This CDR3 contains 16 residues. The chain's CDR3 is CASSGPGDRGTYEQYF.

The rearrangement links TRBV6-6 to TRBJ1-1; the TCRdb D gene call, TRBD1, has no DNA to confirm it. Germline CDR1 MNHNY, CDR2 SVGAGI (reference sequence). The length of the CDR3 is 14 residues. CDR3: CASSYTSGGTEAFF.

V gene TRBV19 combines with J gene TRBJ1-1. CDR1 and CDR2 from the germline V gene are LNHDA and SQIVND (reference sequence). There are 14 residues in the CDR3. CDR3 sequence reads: CASSRAREGTEAFF.

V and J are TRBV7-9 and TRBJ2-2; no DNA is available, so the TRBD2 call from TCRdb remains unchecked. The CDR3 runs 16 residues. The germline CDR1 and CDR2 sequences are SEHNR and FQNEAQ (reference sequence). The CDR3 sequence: CASSLSTSGRTGELFF.

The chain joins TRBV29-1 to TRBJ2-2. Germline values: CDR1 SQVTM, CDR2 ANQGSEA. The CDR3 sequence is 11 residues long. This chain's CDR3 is CSVEKGRELFF.

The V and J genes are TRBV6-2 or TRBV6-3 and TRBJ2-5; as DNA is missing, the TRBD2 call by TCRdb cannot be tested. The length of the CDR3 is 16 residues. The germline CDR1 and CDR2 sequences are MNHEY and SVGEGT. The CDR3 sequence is CASSAGPWDYQETQYF.

The CDR3 sequence is CASSQVTGGPPYEQYF. This chain uses TRBV4-2 with TRBJ2-7; without DNA, the TCRdb call of TRBD1 cannot be checked. Germline lookup yields CDR1 LGHNA and CDR2 YNFKEQ. This CDR3 is built from 16 residues.

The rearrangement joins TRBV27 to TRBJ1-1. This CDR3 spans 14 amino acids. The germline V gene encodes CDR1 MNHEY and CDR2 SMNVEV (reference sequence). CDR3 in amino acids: CASSFDGVWTEAFF.

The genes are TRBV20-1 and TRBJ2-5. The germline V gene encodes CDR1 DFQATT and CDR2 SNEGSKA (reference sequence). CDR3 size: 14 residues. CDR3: CSASDGENIETQYF.

This CDR3 is CASSTTGYSNQPQHF. The genes are TRBV2 and TRBJ1-5; without DNA, the TCRdb call of TRBD1 cannot be checked. The length of the CDR3 is 15 residues. Per the germline V gene, CDR1 is SNHLY and CDR2 is FYNNEI.

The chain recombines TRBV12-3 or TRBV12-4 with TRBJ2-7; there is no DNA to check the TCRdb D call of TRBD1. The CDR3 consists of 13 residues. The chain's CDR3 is CASRGTGGGEQYF.

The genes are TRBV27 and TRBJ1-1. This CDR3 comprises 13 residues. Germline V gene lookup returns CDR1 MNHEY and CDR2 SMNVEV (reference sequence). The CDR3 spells CASSRPGYTEAFF.

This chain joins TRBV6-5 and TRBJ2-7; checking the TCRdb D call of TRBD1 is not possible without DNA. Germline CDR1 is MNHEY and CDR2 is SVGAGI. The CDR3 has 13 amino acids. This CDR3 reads CASARQGVYEQYF.

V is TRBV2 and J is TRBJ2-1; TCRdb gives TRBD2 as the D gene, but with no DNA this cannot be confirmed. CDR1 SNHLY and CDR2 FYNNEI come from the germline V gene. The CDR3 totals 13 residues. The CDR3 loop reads CARGLAGDNEQFF.

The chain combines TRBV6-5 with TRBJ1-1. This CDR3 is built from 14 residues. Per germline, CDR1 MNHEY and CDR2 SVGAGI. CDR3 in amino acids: CASSYGPSNTEAFF.

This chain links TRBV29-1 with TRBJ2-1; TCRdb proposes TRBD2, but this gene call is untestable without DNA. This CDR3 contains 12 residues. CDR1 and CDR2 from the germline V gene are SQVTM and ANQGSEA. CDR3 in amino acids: CSVATSANEQFF.

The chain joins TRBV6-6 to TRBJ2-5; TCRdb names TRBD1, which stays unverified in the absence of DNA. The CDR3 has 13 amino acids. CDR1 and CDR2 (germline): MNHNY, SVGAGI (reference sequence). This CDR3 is CASESPGSETQYF.

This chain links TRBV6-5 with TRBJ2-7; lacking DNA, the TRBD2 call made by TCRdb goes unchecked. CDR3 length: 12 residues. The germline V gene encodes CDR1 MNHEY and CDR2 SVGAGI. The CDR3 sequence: CATTSGSTEQYF.

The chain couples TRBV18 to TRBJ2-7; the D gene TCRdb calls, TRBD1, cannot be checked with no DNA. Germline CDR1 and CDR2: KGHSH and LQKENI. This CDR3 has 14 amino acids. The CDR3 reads CASSDLQGTYEQYF.

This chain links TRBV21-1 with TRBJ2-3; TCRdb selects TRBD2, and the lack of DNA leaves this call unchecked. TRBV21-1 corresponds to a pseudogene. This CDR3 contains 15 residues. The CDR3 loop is CASSKESRGTDTQYF.

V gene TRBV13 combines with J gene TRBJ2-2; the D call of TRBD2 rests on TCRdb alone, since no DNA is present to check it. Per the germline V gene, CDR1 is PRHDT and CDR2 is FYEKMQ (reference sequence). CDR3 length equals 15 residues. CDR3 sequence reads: CASRSEGLSTGELFF.

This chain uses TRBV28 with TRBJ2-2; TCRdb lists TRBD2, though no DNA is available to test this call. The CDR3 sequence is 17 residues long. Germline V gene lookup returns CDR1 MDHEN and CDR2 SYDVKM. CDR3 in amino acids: CASNPGGRAEDTGELFF.

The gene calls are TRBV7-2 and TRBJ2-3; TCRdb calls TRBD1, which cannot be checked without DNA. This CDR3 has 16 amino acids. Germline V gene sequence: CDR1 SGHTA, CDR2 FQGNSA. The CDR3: CASSPGTAPYTDTQYF.

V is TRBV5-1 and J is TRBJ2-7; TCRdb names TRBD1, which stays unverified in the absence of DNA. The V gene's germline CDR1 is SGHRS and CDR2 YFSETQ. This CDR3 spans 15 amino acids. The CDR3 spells CASSLEGQGSDEQYF.

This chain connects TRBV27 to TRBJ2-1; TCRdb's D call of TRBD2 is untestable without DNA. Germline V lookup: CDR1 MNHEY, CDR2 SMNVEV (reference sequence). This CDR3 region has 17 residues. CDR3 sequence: CASSADLTSASYNEQFF.

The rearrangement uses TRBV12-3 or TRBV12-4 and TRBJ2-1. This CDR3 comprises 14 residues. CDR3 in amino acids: CASSFTTERDEQFF.